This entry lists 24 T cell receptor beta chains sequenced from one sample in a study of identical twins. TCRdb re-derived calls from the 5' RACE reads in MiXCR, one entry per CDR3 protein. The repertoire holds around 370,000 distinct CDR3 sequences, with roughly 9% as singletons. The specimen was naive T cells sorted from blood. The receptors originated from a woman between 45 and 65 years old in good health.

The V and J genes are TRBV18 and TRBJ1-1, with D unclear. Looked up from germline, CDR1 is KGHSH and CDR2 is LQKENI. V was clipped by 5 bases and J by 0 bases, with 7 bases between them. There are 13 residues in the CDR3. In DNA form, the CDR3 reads TGTGCCAGCTCAGGACCTATGAACACTGAAGCTTTCTTT. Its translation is CASSGPMNTEAFF.

The CDR3 region has the DNA TGTGCCAGCAGCTTGGAGGGAGGGCCGATAAACAATGAGCAGTTCTTC. Encoded protein: CASSLEGGPINNEQFF. This sequence joins TRBV5-6 and TRBJ2-1, with TRBD2 matching 7 bases. Looked up from germline, CDR1 is SGHDT and CDR2 is YYEEEE. This CDR3 is built from 16 residues. With V trimmed by 0 bases and J by 5 bases, 8 bases remained unmatched.

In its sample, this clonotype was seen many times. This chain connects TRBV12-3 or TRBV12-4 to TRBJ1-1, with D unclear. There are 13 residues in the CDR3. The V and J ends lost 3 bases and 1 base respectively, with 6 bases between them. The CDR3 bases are TGTGCCAGCAGTTTTGAGTCGAACACTGAAGCTTTCTTT. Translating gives CASSFESNTEAFF.

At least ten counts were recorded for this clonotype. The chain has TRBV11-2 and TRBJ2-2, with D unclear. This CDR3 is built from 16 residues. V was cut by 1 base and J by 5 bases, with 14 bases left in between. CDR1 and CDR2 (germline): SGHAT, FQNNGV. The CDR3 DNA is TGTGCCAGCAGCTTAGGCTACTATGATGAGACCGGGGAGCTGTTTTTT. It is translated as CASSLGYYDETGELFF.

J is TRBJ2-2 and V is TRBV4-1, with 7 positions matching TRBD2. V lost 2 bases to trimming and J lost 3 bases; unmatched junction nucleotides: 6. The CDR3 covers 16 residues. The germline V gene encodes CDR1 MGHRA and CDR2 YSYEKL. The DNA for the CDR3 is TGCGCCAGCAGCCAACGGGCTGGGGGGGACACCGGGGAGCTGTTTTTT. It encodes CASSQRAGGDTGELFF.

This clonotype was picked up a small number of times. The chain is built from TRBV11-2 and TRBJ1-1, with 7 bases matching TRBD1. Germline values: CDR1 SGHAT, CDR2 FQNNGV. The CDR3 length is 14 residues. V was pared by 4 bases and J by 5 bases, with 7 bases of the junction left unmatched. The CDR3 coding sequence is TGTGCCAGCAGCTCCAACAGACAGGGAACTGAAGCTTTCTTT. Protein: CASSSNRQGTEAFF.

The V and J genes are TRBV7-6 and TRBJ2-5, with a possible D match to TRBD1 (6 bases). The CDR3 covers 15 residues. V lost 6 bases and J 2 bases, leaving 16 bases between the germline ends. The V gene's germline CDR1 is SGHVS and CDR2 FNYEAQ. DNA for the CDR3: TGTGCCAGCAGGGAAACCGGGACACCTCAAGAGACCCAGTACTTC. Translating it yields CASRETGTPQETQYF.

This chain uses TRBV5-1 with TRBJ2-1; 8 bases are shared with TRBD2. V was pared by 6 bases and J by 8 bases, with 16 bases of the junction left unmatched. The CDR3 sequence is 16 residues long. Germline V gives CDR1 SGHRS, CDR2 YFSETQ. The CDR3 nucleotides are TGCGCCAGCACAACAGCCGGGACTAGTAGCTTATATGAGCAGTTCTTC. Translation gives CASTTAGTSSLYEQFF.

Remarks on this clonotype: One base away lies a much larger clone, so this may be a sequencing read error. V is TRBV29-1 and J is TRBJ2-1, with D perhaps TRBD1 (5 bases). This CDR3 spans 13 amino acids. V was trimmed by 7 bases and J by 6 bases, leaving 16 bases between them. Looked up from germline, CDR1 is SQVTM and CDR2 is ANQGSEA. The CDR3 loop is CSAAPTVSNEQFF. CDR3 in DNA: TGCAGCGCCGCCCCGACAGTTTCCAATGAGCAGTTCTTC.

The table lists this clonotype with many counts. CDR3 coding DNA: TGCAGCGCCTTGTGGCGCTTCCAAGAGACCCAGTACTTC. Protein product: CSALWRFQETQYF. The chain is built from TRBV29-1 and TRBJ2-5; D gene unclear. V lost 7 bases and J lost 1, with 13 bases in between. Germline CDR1 is SQVTM and CDR2 is ANQGSEA. The CDR3 is 13 amino acids.

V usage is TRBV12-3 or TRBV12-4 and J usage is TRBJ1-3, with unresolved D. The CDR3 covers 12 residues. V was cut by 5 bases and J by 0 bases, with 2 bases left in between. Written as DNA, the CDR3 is TGTGCCAGCAGTATCTCTGGAAACACCATATATTTT. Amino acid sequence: CASSISGNTIYF.

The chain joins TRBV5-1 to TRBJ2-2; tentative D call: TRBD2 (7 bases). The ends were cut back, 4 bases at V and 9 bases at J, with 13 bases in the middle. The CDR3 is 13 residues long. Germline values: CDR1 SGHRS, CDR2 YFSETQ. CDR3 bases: TGCGCCAGCAGCCCTGGGGGGGCGCGGGAGCTGTTTTTT. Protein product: CASSPGGARELFF.

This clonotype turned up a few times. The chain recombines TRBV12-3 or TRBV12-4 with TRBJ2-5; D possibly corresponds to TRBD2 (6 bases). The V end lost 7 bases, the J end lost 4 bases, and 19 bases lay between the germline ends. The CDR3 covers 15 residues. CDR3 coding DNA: TGTGCCAGCACTCTCTTTGGAGGGCCGGGAGAGACCCAGTACTTC. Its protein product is CASTLFGGPGETQYF.

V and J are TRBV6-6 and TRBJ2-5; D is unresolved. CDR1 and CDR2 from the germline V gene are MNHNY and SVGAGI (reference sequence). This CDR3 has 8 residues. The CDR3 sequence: CVTETQYF. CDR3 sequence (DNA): TGTGTTACGGAGACCCAGTACTTC.

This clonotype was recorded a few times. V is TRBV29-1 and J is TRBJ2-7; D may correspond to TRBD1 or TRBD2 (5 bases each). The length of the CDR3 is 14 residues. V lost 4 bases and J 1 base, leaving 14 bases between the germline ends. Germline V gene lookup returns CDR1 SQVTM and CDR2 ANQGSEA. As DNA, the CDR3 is TGCAGCGTTGGAAGGGACCGACCGTCCTACGAGCAGTACGTC. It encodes CSVGRDRPSYEQYV.

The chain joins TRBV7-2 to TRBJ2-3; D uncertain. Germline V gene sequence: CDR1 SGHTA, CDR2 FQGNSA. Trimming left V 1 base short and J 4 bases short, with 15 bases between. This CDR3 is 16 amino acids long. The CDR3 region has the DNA TGTGCCAGCAGCTTAGGAGGCTCTACCCCCGCAGATACGCAGTATTTT. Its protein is CASSLGGSTPADTQYF.

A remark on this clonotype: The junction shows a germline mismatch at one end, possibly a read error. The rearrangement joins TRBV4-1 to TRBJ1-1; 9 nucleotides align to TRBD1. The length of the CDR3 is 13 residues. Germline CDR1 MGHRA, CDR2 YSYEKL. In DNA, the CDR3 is TGCGCCAGCAGCCCGAAGTTCCCCGAACAGGGGGCGTTT. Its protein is CASSPKFPEQGAF.

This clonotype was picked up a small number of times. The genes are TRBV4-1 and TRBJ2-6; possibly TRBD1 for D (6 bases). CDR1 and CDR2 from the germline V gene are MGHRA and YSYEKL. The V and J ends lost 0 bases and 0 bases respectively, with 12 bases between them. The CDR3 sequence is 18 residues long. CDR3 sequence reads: CASSQDRQVTSGANVLTF. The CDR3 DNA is TGCGCCAGCAGCCAAGATAGACAGGTCACCTCTGGGGCCAACGTCCTGACTTTC.

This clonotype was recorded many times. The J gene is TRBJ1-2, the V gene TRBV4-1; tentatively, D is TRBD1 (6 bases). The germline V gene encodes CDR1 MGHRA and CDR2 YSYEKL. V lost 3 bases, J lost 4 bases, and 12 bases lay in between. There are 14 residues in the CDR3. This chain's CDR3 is CASSHPGTPYGYTF. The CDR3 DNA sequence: TGCGCCAGCAGCCACCCCGGGACACCCTATGGCTACACCTTC.

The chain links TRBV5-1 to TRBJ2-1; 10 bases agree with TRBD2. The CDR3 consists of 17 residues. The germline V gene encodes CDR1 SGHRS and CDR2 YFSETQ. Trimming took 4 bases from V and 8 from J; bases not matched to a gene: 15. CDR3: CASSNPTGASGRDEQFF. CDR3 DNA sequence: TGCGCCAGCAGCAACCCCACCGGAGCTAGCGGGAGAGATGAGCAGTTCTTC. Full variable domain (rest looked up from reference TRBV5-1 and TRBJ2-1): KAGVTQTPRYLIKTRGQQVTLSCSPISGHRSVSWYQQTPGQGLQFLFEYFSETQRNKGNFPGRFSGRQFSNSRSEMNVSTLELGDSALYLCASSNPTGASGRDEQFFGPGTRLTVL.

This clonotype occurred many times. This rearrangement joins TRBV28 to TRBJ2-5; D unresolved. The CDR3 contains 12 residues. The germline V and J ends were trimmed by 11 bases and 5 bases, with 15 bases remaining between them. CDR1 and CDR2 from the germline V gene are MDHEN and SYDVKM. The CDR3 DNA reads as TGTGCCTGCGCACCAATGGGGGAGACCCAGTACTTC. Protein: CACAPMGETQYF.

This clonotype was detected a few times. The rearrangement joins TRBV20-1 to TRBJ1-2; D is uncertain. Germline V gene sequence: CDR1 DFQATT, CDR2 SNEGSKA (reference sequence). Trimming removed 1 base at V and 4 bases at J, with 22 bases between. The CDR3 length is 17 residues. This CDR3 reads CSARVEGAETRTYGYTF. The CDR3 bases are TGCAGTGCTAGAGTGGAGGGCGCAGAAACCCGGACCTATGGCTACACCTTC.

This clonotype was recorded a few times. The CDR3 DNA follows: TGTGCCAGGATGGGAGGGGCCGGGGAGCTGTTTTTT. It is translated as CARMGGAGELFF. The gene calls are TRBV3-1 and TRBJ2-2; 7 bases agree with TRBD2. The J segment lost 6 bases and the V segment lost 9 bases, leaving 4 bases of the junction unmatched. Germline CDR1 reads LGHDT; CDR2 reads YNNKEL (reference sequence). CDR3 length: 12 amino acids.

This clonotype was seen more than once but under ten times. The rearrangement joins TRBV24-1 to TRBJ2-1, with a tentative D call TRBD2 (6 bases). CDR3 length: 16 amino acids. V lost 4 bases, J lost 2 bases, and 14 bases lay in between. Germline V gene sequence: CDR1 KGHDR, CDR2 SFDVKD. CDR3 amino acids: CATSEPRESPYNEQFF. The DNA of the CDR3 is TGTGCCACCAGTGAGCCTCGGGAGAGCCCCTACAATGAGCAGTTCTTC.